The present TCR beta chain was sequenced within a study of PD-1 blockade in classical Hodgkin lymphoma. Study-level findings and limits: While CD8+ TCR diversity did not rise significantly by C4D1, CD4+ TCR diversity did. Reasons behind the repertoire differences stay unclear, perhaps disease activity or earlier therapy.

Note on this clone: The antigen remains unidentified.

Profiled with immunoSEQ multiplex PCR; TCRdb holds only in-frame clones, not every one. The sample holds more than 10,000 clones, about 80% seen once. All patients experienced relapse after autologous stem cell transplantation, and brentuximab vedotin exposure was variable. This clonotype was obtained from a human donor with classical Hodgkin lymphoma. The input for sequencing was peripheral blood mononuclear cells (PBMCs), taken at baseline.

CDR3 region: CASSPQEKVTVGAFF. The CDR3 DNA reads as TGTGCCAGCTCACCACAGGAAAAAGTGACAGTAGGGGCTTTCTTT. The rearrangement joins TRBV18 to TRBJ1-1; TRBD1 might be the D (5 bases). The CDR3 covers 15 residues. CDR1 and CDR2 (germline): KGHSH, LQKENI. V gave up 1 base and J gave up 11 bases, with 20 bases separating them.